These T cell receptor beta chains were read from a single sample in a study of OX40 agonist ivuxolimab in advanced cancers. Only in-frame clones appear in the TCRdb table, and some are missing; sequencing was by immunoSEQ multiplex PCR. The sample shows 45,000 to 65,000 clones, around 90% of them seen only once. This material consisted of CD4+ or CD8+ T cells sorted from blood, taken in a trial of the OX40 agonist ivuxolimab. The receptors shown here come from an adult with an advanced solid tumor such as melanoma, head and neck, liver or kidney cancer. The CDR3 runs from the conserved cysteine through the conserved F or W. A D gene is named only where the DNA matches it firmly. Some rows mark clone size as missing; the rest say once, few, many or name a class of expanded clone.

-,TRBV2,TRBD1,TRBJ2-5,CASNKHGQGAQETQYF,TGTGCCAGCAACAAACACGGACAGGGCGCGCAAGAGACCCAGTACTTC
-,TRBV5-1,TRBD1,TRBJ2-1,CASSEHETGGHYYNEQFF,TGCGCCAGCAGCGAGCATGAGACAGGGGGACACTACTACAATGAGCAGTTCTTC
-,TRBV2,-,TRBJ1-1,CASSEGAGWTNTEAFF,TGTGCCAGCAGTGAGGGAGCAGGCTGGACGAACACTGAAGCTTTCTTT
-,TRBV6-5,-,TRBJ2-3,CASSYLGDTQYF,TGTGCCAGCAGTTACCTTGGGGATACGCAGTATTTT
-,TRBV29-1,-,TRBJ2-1,CSVESLTTSHEQFF,TGCAGCGTTGAATCCCTGACTACCTCTCATGAGCAGTTCTTC
-,TRBV29-1,-,TRBJ2-5,CSVEGSRGKETQYF,TGCAGCGTTGAAGGGTCCCGAGGAAAAGAGACCCAGTACTTC
-,TRBV7-9,-,TRBJ1-2,CASSLQGNYGYTF,TGTGCCAGCAGCTTACAGGGGAACTATGGCTACACCTTC
-,TRBV19,TRBD1,TRBJ2-1,CASSVGQGAYNEQFF,TGTGCCAGTAGTGTCGGACAGGGGGCTTACAATGAGCAGTTCTTC
-,TRBV7-9,-,TRBJ2-3,CASSLVAGALLGDTQYF,TGTGCCAGCAGCTTAGTGGCGGGGGCTTTGCTGGGAGATACGCAGTATTTT
-,TRBV7-6,-,TRBJ1-1,CASSPPSGMDTEAFF,TGTGCCAGCAGCCCCCCCAGCGGCATGGACACTGAAGCTTTCTTT
-,TRBV7-9,-,TRBJ2-1,CASRLRGEQFF,TGTGCCAGCAGGCTGAGGGGTGAGCAGTTCTTC
-,TRBV7-9,-,TRBJ1-6,CASSSEAGSSPLHF,TGTGCCAGCAGCTCAGAGGCAGGTAGTTCACCCCTCCACTTT
-,TRBV5-1,-,TRBJ1-2,CASSLGRAEFFSYGYTF,TGCGCCAGCAGCTTGGGACGGGCGGAGTTCTTTAGCTATGGCTACACCTTC
-,TRBV27,-,TRBJ2-7,CASSLGGSYEQYF,TGTGCCAGCAGTTTAGGCGGTTCCTACGAGCAGTACTTC
-,TRBV7-9,TRBD1,TRBJ2-7,CASSSNRDSGHEQYF,TGTGCCAGCAGCTCGAACCGGGACAGTGGTCACGAGCAGTACTTC
once,TRBV5-1,TRBD2,TRBJ2-1,CASSEELSGGIYNEQFF,TGCGCCAGCAGCGAAGAACTTAGCGGGGGGATCTACAATGAGCAGTTCTTC
-,TRBV9,-,TRBJ2-1,CASSGAGTLTSNEQFF,TGTGCCAGCAGCGGAGCCGGGACTCTAACTTCCAATGAGCAGTTCTTC
-,TRBV5-4,TRBD1,TRBJ1-1,CASSSLDRGDTEAFF,TGTGCCAGCAGCTCCTTGGACAGGGGGGACACTGAAGCTTTCTTT
-,TRBV5-1,TRBD1,TRBJ2-7,CASSFRRGLYEQYF,TGCGCCAGCAGCTTCCGCAGGGGGCTGTACGAGCAGTACTTC
-,TRBV29-1,TRBD2,TRBJ2-7,CSVVWGRADEQYF,TGCAGCGTTGTGTGGGGGAGGGCCGACGAGCAGTACTTC
-,TRBV29-1,TRBD1,TRBJ2-2,CSVEDRDRGHTGELFF,TGCAGCGTTGAAGACCGGGACAGGGGGCACACCGGGGAGCTGTTTTTT
-,TRBV5-4,-,TRBJ2-7,CASSLEGAYEQYF,TGTGCCAGCAGCTTGGAGGGAGCTTACGAGCAGTACTTC
-,TRBV6-5,-,TRBJ2-2,CASSPSTGEGGELFF,TGTGCCAGCAGTCCATCGACAGGGGAGGGCGGGGAGCTGTTTTTT
-,TRBV28,TRBD1,TRBJ1-5,CASSETGIAGPQHF,TGTGCCAGCAGTGAGACAGGGATAGCGGGTCCCCAGCATTTT
-,TRBV25-1,-,TRBJ1-1,CASSEYRGQNTEAFF,TGTGCCAGCAGTGAATATCGGGGGCAGAACACTGAAGCTTTCTTT
-,TRBV27,-,TRBJ2-6,CASSELTGLLSGANVLTF,TGTGCCAGCAGTGAGTTAACAGGATTACTGTCTGGGGCCAACGTCCTGACTTTC
-,TRBV7-6,TRBD2,TRBJ2-1,CASSYTPSGRTYNEQFF,TGTGCCAGCAGCTATACTCCTAGCGGGAGGACCTACAATGAGCAGTTCTTC
-,TRBV29-1,-,TRBJ2-2,CSVGDTGELFF,TGCAGCGTTGGGGACACCGGGGAGCTGTTTTTT
-,TRBV30,TRBD2,TRBJ2-3,CAWSVAGGTDTQYF,TGTGCCTGGAGTGTAGCGGGAGGCACAGATACGCAGTATTTT
-,TRBV6-5,TRBD1,TRBJ1-5,CASSYGTGDQPQHF,TGTGCCAGCAGTTACGGGACAGGGGATCAGCCCCAGCATTTT
once,TRBV7-9,-,TRBJ1-1,CASSLERSEAFF,TGTGCCAGCAGCTTAGAACGGAGTGAAGCTTTCTTT
-,TRBV28,-,TRBJ2-7,CASSQINEQYF,TGTGCCAGCAGCCAAATCAACGAGCAGTACTTC
-,TRBV28,-,TRBJ2-2,CASSLLRGSSTGELFF,TGTGCCAGCAGTTTACTTCGTGGGAGCTCCACCGGGGAGCTGTTTTTT
-,TRBV11-1,TRBD1,TRBJ1-1,CASSPGTATEAFF,TGTGCCAGCAGCCCCGGGACAGCTACTGAAGCTTTCTTT
-,TRBV30,-,TRBJ2-1,CAWSSSGYSYNEQFF,TGTGCCTGGAGCTCCAGCGGTTACTCCTACAATGAGCAGTTCTTC
once,TRBV27,-,TRBJ1-2,CASSLGTDGALYGYTF,TGTGCCAGCAGTTTAGGAACCGACGGGGCCCTGTATGGCTACACCTTC
-,TRBV7-2,-,TRBJ2-3,CASSYYPTDTQYF,TGTGCCAGCAGCTACTACCCCACAGATACGCAGTATTTT
-,TRBV28,TRBD1,TRBJ1-5,CASSTGQVYNQPQHF,TGTGCCAGCAGTACCGGACAGGTTTACAATCAGCCCCAGCATTTT
-,TRBV7-9,TRBD1,TRBJ1-5,CASSPGGPYQPQHF,TGTGCCAGCAGCCCAGGGGGGCCCTACCAGCCCCAGCATTTT
-,TRBV6-5,-,TRBJ2-5,CASSVDGDQYF,TGTGCCAGCAGTGTGGACGGGGACCAGTACTTC
-,TRBV14,-,TRBJ2-1,CASSQGVPGGTYNEQFF,TGTGCCAGCAGCCAAGGAGTGCCTGGGGGTACCTACAATGAGCAGTTCTTC
once,TRBV27,TRBD2,TRBJ2-5,CASSLSVGGETQYF,TGTGCCAGCAGTTTATCGGTGGGGGGGGAGACCCAGTACTTC